Listed below are T cell receptor beta chains from one sample, sequenced in a study of blood T cells in healthy people across ages. From the 5' RACE reads, TCRdb called clonotypes with MiXCR, one entry per CDR3 protein. The table lists 800,000 to 1,000,000 distinct CDR3 sequences, 40% to 60% of them singletons. The sample was blood. The receptor source for this set is a man in his thirties or forties in good health. The CDR3 runs from the conserved cysteine through the conserved F or W. The D gene is left open where the match is weak. Only some rows state a clone size, as once, few, many or a class for expanded clones.

J gene | clone size | D gene | V gene | CDR3 DNA | CDR3 protein
TRBJ2-6 | once | . | TRBV25-1 | TGTGCCAGCAGTCCGGGACGTTGGAGATCTGGGGCCAACGTCCTGACTTTC | CASSPGRWRSGANVLTF
TRBJ1-4 | . | . | TRBV1 | TGCACCAGCAGCCAAGGTTCGGGACCCAATTCAACTAATGAAAAACTGTTTTTT | CTSSQGSGPNSTNEKLFF
TRBJ2-7 | . | TRBD2 | TRBV3-1 | TGTGCCAGCAGCCAAGGCCTAGCGGGGGAAAGACACGAGCAGTACTTC | CASSQGLAGERHEQYF
TRBJ2-2 | . | . | TRBV7-2 | TGTGCCAGCAGCTTAAGAGGCAGGGCCAACACCGGGGAGCTGTTTTTT | CASSLRGRANTGELFF
TRBJ2-1 | few | . | TRBV4-3 | TGCGCCAGCAGCCGCCGACCGAGCTCCTACAATGAGCAGTTCTTC | CASSRRPSSYNEQFF
TRBJ2-7 | . | . | TRBV28 | TGTGCCAGCAGTTTATTAGGGGACTGGTCCTACGAGCAGTACTTC | CASSLLGDWSYEQYF
TRBJ1-1 | . | . | TRBV5-1 | TGCGCCAGCAGCTTTCAGACGAACACTGAAGCTTTCTTT | CASSFQTNTEAFF
TRBJ1-2 | . | . | TRBV7-2 | TGTGCCAGCAGCTTAGCGCAACAGGGTGGCGGCTACACCTTC | CASSLAQQGGGYTF
TRBJ1-6 | . | TRBD1 | TRBV6-5 | TGTGCCAGCAGTTACAGGACAGGGAGTTCACCCCTCCACTTT | CASSYRTGSSPLHF
TRBJ2-7 | few | TRBD2 | TRBV28 | TGTGCCAGCAGTCCTACATCGGTAGCGGGCCTCTCCTACGAGCAGTACTTC | CASSPTSVAGLSYEQYF
TRBJ2-5 | once | . | TRBV10-1 | TGCGCCAGCAGTGAGTCCGGAGGGGCCCAAGAGACCCAGTACTTC | CASSESGGAQETQYF
TRBJ2-3 | . | TRBD2 | TRBV7-9 | TGTGCCAGCAGCTCTTACGGGGGGGCTACAGATACGCAGTATTTT | CASSSYGGATDTQYF
TRBJ1-5 | . | . | TRBV5-6 | TGTGCCAGCAGCTTGGGTCGGGACCGGCTCAATCAGCCCCAGCATTTT | CASSLGRDRLNQPQHF
TRBJ1-3 | . | . | TRBV5-5 | TGTGCCAGCAGCTTGGAGGGGCTAAGAAACACCATATATTTT | CASSLEGLRNTIYF
TRBJ2-7 | . | TRBD1 | TRBV29-1 | TGCAGCGTTGGCCCCGGGACAGGTTACGAGCAGTACTTC | CSVGPGTGYEQYF
TRBJ2-5 | . | TRBD2 | TRBV20-1 | TGCAGTGCTAGAGAGCCCCGCGGGGGGGCGGAGACCCAGTACTTC | CSAREPRGGAETQYF
TRBJ2-7 | . | . | TRBV29-1 | TGCAGCGTTTGGGACGGATATCGCTACGAGCAGTACTTC | CSVWDGYRYEQYF
TRBJ2-3 | few | TRBD2 | TRBV7-2 | TGTGCCAGCAGCTTAGCCGGGACTAGCCCCACAGATACGCAGTATTTT | CASSLAGTSPTDTQYF
TRBJ2-7 | few | . | TRBV7-9 | TGTGCCAGCAGCCTAACGACAGGACTCTACGAGCAGTACTTC | CASSLTTGLYEQYF
TRBJ1-5 | . | TRBD1 | TRBV6-2/TRBV6-3 | TGTGCCAGCACCCCGGACAGGGCCCTTACCAAACAGCCCCAGCATTTT | CASTPDRALTKQPQHF
TRBJ1-1 | . | . | TRBV18 | TGTGCCAGCTCACCACCGTCAGGGGTTTCGAACACTGAAGCTTTCTTT | CASSPPSGVSNTEAFF
TRBJ1-5 | once | . | TRBV7-2 | TGTGCCAGCAGCTTAGATCCGGCAGGGTCCGCAGCCCAGCATTTT | CASSLDPAGSAAQHF
TRBJ1-5 | . | . | TRBV9 | TGTGCCAGCAGCGTAGGTATGGGGGGGCCCGGTCAGCCCCAGCATTTT | CASSVGMGGPGQPQHF
TRBJ2-7 | . | TRBD2 | TRBV7-2 | TGTGCCAGTCAGCGGGGGGTGGCCTACGAGCAGTACTTC | CASQRGVAYEQYF
TRBJ2-3 | . | TRBD2 | TRBV7-9 | TGTGCCAGCACCGCCGGGACTAGTGGCACAGATACGCAGTATTTT | CASTAGTSGTDTQYF
TRBJ1-6 | once | . | TRBV2 | TGTGCCAGCAGTGGGAGGGGCTGGGATTCACCCCTCCACTTT | CASSGRGWDSPLHF
TRBJ2-4 | few | TRBD2 | TRBV20-1 | TGCAGTGCTAGCTCGACTAGCGGGGGGGCGAACATTCAGTACTTC | CSASSTSGGANIQYF
TRBJ2-7 | few | . | TRBV4-1 | TGCGCCAGCAGCCAAAATGAAGTGGGCTACGAGCAGTACTTC | CASSQNEVGYEQYF
TRBJ2-7 | few | . | TRBV27 | TGTGCCAGCAGGTCATTAGCCGGGACGGCTGTCTACAATGAGCAGTACTTC | CASRSLAGTAVYNEQYF